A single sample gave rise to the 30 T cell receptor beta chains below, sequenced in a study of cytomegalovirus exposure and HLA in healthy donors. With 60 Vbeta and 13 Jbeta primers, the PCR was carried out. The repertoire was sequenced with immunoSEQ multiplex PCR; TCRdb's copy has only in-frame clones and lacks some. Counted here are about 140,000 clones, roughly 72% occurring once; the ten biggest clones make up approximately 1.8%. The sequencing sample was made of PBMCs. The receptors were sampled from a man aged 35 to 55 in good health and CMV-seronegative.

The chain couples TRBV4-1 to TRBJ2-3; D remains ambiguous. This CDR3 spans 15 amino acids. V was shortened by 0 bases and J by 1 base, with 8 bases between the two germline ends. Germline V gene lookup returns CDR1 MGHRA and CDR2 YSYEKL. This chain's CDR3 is CASSQDGLRTDTQYF. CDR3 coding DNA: TGCGCCAGCAGCCAAGATGGGCTACGCACAGATACGCAGTATTTT.

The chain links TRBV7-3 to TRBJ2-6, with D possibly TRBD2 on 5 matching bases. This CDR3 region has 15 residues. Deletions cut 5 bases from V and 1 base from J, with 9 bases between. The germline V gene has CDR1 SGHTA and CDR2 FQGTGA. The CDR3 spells CASSPEGSGANVLTF. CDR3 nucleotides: TGTGCCAGCAGCCCTGAGGGTTCTGGGGCCAACGTCCTGACTTTC.

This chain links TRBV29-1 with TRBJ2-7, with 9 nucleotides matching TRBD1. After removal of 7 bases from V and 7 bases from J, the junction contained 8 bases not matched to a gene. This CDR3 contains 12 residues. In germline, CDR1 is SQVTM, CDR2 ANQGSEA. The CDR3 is CSALGQGGEQYF. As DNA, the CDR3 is TGCAGCGCCCTGGGACAGGGCGGGGAGCAGTACTTC.

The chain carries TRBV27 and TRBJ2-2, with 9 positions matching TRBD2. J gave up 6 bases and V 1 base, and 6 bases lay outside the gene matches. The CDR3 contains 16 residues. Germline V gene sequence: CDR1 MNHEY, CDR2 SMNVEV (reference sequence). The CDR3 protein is CASSLYAGGPSGELFF. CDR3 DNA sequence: TGTGCCAGCAGTTTATATGCGGGAGGGCCGTCCGGGGAGCTGTTTTTT.

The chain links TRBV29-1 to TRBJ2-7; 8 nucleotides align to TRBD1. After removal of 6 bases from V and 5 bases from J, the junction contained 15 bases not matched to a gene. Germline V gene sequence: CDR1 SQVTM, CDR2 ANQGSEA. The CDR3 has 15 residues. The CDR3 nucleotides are TGCAGCGTCGATAAAGGACAGGGATTGGGTAACGAGCAGTACTTC. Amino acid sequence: CSVDKGQGLGNEQYF.

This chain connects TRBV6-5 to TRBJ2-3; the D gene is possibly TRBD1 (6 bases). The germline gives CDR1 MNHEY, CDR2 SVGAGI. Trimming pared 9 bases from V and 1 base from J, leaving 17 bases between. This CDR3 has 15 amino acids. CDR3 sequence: CASGSRGLGTDTQYF. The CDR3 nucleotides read TGTGCCAGTGGGAGCAGGGGATTGGGCACAGATACGCAGTATTTT.

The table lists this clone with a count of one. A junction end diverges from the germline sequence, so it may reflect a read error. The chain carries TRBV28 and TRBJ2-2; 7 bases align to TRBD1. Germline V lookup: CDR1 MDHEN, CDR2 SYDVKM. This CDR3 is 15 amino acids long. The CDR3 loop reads CATSIQGMNTGELFF. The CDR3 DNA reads TGTGCCACCAGTATACAGGGGATGAACACCGGGGAGCTGTTTTTT.

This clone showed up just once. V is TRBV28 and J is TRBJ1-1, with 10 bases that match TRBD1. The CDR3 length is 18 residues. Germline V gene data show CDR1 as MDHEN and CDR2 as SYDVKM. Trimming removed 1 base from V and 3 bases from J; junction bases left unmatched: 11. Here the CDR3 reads CASSLSLGQGRDYTEAFF. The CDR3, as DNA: TGTGCCAGCAGTTTATCACTGGGACAGGGGCGGGATTACACTGAAGCTTTCTTT.

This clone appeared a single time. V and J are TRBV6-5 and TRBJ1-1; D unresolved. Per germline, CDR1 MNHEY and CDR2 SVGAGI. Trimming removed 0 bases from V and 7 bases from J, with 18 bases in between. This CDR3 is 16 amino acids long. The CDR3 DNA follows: TGTGCCAGCAGTTACTCGAGCGGTCGGTTTTTGGGTGAAGCTTTCTTT. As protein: CASSYSSGRFLGEAFF.

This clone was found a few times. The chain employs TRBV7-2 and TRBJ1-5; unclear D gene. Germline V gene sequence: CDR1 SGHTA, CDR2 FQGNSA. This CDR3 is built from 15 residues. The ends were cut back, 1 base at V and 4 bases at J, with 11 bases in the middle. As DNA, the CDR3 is TGTGCCAGCAGCTTAGGGCCAGGTCAGAATCAGCCCCAGCATTTT. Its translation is CASSLGPGQNQPQHF.

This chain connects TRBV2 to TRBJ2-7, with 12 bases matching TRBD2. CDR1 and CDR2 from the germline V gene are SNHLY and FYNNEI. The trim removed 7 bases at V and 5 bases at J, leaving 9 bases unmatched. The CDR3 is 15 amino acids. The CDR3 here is CASNRLAGDRDEQYF. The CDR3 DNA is TGTGCCAGCAATCGACTAGCGGGAGACCGGGACGAGCAGTACTTC.

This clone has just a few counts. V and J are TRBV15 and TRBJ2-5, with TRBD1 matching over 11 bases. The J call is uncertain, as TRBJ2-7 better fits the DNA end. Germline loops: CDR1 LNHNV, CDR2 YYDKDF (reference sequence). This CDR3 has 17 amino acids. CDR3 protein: CATSRDKGGTGGYEQYF. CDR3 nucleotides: TGTGCCACCAGCAGAGATAAGGGGGGGACAGGGGGCTACGAGCAGTACTTC.

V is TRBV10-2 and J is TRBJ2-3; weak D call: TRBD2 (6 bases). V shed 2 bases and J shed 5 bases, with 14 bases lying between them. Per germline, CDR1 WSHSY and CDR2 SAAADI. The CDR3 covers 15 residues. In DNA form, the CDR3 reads TGCGCCAGCAGTGAGCCGCGCGGGGATGGAGATACGCAGTATTTT. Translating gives CASSEPRGDGDTQYF.

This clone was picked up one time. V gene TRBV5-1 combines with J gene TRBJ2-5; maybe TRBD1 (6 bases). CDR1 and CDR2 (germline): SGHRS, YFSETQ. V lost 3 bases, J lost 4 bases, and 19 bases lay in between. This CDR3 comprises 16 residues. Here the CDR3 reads CASSSGQYPRGETQYF. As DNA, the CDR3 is TGCGCCAGCAGCTCAGGACAATATCCCAGGGGAGAGACCCAGTACTTC. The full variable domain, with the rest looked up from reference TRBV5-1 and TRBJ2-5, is KAGVTQTPRYLIKTRGQQVTLSCSPISGHRSVSWYQQTPGQGLQFLFEYFSETQRNKGNFPGRFSGRQFSNSRSEMNVSTLELGDSALYLCASSSGQYPRGETQYFGPGTRLLVL.

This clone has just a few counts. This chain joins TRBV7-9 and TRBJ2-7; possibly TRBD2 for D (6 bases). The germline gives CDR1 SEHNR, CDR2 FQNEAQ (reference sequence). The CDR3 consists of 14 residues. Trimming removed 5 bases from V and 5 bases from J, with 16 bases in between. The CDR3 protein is CASSPLGGKDEQYF. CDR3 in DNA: TGTGCCAGCAGCCCCCTAGGAGGGAAGGACGAGCAGTACTTC.

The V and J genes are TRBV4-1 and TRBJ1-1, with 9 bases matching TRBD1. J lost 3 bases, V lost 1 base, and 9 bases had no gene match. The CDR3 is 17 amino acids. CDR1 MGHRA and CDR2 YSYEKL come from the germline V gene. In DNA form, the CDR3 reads TGCGCCAGCAGCCAAGGTTGGGGGACAGGGCTCGACACTGAAGCTTTCTTT. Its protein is CASSQGWGTGLDTEAFF.

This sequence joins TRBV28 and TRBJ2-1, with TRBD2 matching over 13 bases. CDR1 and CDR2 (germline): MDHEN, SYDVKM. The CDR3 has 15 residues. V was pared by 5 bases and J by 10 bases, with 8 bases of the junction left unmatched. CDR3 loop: CASSKTSGRSMEQFF. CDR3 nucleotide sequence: TGTGCCAGCAGTAAGACTAGCGGGAGGTCCATGGAGCAGTTCTTC.

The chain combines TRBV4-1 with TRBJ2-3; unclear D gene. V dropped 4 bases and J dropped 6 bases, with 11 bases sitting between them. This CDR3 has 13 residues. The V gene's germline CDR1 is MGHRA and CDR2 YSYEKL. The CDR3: CASSLPTSDTQYF. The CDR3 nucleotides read TGCGCCAGCAGCCTACCGACTTCCGATACGCAGTATTTT.

In nucleotides, the CDR3 is TGTGCCAGCAGTTTACCATTCGGGGAAACTGAAGCTTTCTTT. Amino acid sequence: CASSLPFGETEAFF. The chain is built from TRBV28 and TRBJ1-1; D is uncertain. The V gene lost 2 bases and the J gene lost 5 bases, with 12 bases spanning the gap. Germline assignment: CDR1 MDHEN and CDR2 SYDVKM. The length of the CDR3 is 14 residues.

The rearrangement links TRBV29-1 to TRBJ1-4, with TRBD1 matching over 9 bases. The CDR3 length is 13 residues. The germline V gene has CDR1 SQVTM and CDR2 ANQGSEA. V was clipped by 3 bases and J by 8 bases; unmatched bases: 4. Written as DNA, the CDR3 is TGCAGCGTTGAGACAGGGGGGGAAGAAAAACTGTTTTTT. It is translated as CSVETGGEEKLFF.

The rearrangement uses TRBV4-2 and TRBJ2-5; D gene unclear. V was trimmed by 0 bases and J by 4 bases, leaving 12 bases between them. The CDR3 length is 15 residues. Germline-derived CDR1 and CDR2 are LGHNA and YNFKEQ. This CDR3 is CASSQDRRGGETQYF. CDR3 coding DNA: TGTGCCAGCAGCCAAGACCGCCGCGGCGGAGAGACCCAGTACTTC.

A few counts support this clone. This CDR3 is CASSLTSGGVGTDTQYF. Here the CDR3 DNA reads TGCGCCAGCAGCCTTACTAGCGGGGGGGTAGGCACAGATACGCAGTATTTT. V gene TRBV4-1 combines with J gene TRBJ2-3, with 13 bases identical to TRBD2. The CDR3 consists of 17 residues. The trim removed 4 bases at V and 1 base at J, leaving 5 bases unmatched. CDR1 and CDR2 (germline): MGHRA, YSYEKL.

Here the CDR3 DNA reads TGTGCCAGCAGCAAGAGGTGGGAGTACAGCGCCAATGAGCAGTTCTTC. Encoded protein: CASSKRWEYSANEQFF. The chain combines TRBV21-1 with TRBJ2-1; the DNA was not compared with TRBD2, the D call given in the table. TRBV21-1 is described as a pseudogene. CDR3 length: 16 residues.

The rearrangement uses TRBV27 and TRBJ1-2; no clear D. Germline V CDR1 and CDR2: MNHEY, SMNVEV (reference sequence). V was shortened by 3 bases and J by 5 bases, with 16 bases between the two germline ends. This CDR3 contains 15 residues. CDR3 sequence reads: CASSFSADTIYGYTF. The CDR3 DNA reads TGTGCCAGCAGTTTTTCGGCCGACACCATATATGGCTACACCTTC.

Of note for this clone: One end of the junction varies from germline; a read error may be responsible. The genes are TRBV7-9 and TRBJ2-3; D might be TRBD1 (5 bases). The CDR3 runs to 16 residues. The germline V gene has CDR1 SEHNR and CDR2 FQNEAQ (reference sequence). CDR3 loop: CSSSLGGGAGTDTQYF. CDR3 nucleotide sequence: TGTTCCAGCAGCTTAGGCGGTGGGGCGGGCACAGATACGCAGTATTTT. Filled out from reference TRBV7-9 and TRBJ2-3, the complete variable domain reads DTGVSQNPRHKITKRGQNVTFRCDPISEHNRLYWYRQTLGQGPEFLTYFQNEAQLEKSRLLSDRFSAERPKGSFSTLEIQRTEQGDSAMYLCSSSLGGGAGTDTQYFGPGTRLTVL.

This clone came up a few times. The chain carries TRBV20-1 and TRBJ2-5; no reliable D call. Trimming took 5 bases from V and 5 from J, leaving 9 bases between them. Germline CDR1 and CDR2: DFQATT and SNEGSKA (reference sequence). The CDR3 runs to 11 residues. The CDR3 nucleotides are TGCAGTGCTCAACATCAGGAGACCCAGTACTTC. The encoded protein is CSAQHQETQYF.

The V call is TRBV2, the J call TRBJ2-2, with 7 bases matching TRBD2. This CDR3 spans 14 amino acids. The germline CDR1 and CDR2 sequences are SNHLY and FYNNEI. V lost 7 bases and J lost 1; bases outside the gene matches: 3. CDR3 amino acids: CASMTSWNTGELFF. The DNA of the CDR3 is TGTGCCAGCATGACTAGCTGGAACACCGGGGAGCTGTTTTTT. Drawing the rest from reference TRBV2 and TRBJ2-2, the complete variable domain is EPEVTQTPSHQVTQMGQEVILRCVPISNHLYFYWYRQILGQKVEFLVSFYNNEISEKSEIFDDQFSVERPDGSNFTLKIRSTKLEDSAMYFCASMTSWNTGELFFGEGSRLTVL.

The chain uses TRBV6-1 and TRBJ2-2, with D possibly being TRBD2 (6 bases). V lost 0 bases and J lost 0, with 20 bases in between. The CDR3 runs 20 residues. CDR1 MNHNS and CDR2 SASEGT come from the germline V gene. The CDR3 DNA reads TGTGCCAGCAGTGAAGCGTTAATTGGGGGGTTCCCCGCGAACACCGGGGAGCTGTTTTTT. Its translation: CASSEALIGGFPANTGELFF.

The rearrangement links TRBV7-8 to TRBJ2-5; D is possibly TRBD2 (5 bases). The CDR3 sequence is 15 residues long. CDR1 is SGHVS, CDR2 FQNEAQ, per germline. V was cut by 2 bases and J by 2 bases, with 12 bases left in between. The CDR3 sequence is CASSLRLALQETQYF. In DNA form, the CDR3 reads TGTGCCAGCAGCTTAAGGCTAGCTTTGCAAGAGACCCAGTACTTC. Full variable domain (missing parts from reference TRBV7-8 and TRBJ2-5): GAGVSQSPRYKVAKRGQDVALRCDPISGHVSLFWYQQALGQGPEFLTYFQNEAQLDKSGLPSDRFFAERPEGSVSTLKIQRTQQEDSAVYLCASSLRLALQETQYFGPGTRLLVL.

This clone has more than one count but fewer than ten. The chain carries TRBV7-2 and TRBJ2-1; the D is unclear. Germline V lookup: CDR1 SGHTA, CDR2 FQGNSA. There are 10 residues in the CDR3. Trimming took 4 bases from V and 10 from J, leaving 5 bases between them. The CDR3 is CASSSVEQFF. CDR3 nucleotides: TGTGCCAGCAGCTCCGTCGAGCAGTTCTTC.